This T cell receptor (delta chain) comes out of a study of γδ T cells in repeated Plasmodium falciparum infection. TCRdb applied CATT to the multiplex PCR reads for clone calling. Seen here are tens of thousands of delta-chain clones, approximately 0.96% observed once, and the top ten hold 9.6%. Germline CDR1 and CDR2: GEAIGNYY and EKD. CDR3 size: 18 residues. This clone showed up just a few times. The target antigen is unknown. A read error likely explains this, since a far larger clone differs by one base. This CDR3 is also generated by other DNA sequences in the sample. Findings of the study overall: Vgamma9/Vdelta2+ repertoires stayed stably polyclonal over time and infection.

Gammadelta T cells were flow-sorted from PBMC into Vgamma9/Vdelta2+ and Vdelta2-negative populations for bulk analysis. Sequencing was carried out using gamma-delta T cells from blood. V usage is TRDV2 and J usage is TRDJ1; 9 bases map to TRDD3. TCRdb carries no J gene annotation; the J gene was assigned here by matching the DNA with germline. This TCR came from a pool of human donors (malaria-infected and uninfected, not separated). CDR3: CACDTLEGLGDDTDKLIF. CDR3 coding DNA: TGTGCCTGTGACACTTTGGAAGGACTGGGGGACGACACTGATAAACTCATCTTT.